These 21 T cell receptor beta chains came from one sample sequenced in a study of blood T cell repertoires in COVID-19. Generated by immunoSEQ multiplex PCR, the TCRdb table keeps only in-frame clones and is missing some. This sample has around 130,000 clones; approximately 84% occur once, and the top ten carry approximately 16%. Sequencing used peripheral blood. The receptors derive from a woman aged 50 to 60 who had recovered from COVID-19.

This chain connects TRBV7-6 to TRBJ2-1, with 11 bases matching TRBD2. The V gene end was trimmed by 3 bases and the J gene end by 6 bases; junction bases not matched to a gene: 13. The CDR3 has 18 amino acids. Per the germline V gene, CDR1 is SGHVS and CDR2 is FNYEAQ. CDR3 sequence reads: CASSFRGRDGLAGNEQFF. For the CDR3, the DNA is TGTGCCAGCAGCTTCAGGGGGCGAGATGGACTAGCGGGCAATGAGCAGTTCTTC.

This sequence joins TRBV28 and TRBJ1-1; possible D gene TRBD1, 5 bases. Trimming took 2 bases from V and 4 from J, leaving 11 bases between them. CDR1 and CDR2 (germline): MDHEN, SYDVKM. The CDR3 length is 14 residues. In DNA, the CDR3 is TGTGCCAGCAGTTTAACAGGTTGGAGCACTGAAGCTTTCTTT. Amino acid sequence: CASSLTGWSTEAFF.

The chain has TRBV30 and TRBJ1-1, with 7 bases matching TRBD1. CDR1 is GTSNPN, CDR2 SVGIG, per germline (reference sequence). V trimming: 4 bases; J trimming: 3 bases; junction bases outside the gene matches: 14. The CDR3 length is 16 residues. CDR3 residues: CAWKLQGLGGHTEAFF. CDR3 DNA: TGTGCCTGGAAGTTACAGGGGCTAGGTGGTCACACTGAAGCTTTCTTT.

The V call is TRBV13, the J call TRBJ1-5; 7 bases line up with TRBD1. The CDR3 is made up of 13 amino acids. The germline CDR1 and CDR2 sequences are PRHDT and FYEKMQ (reference sequence). V lost 2 bases to trimming and J lost 9 bases; unmatched junction nucleotides: 4. The CDR3 DNA reads as TGTGCCAGCAGCTTAACACCAGGGGGGCCCCAGCATTTT. Its protein is CASSLTPGGPQHF.

This clone showed up just a few times. The rearrangement joins TRBV2 to TRBJ1-6; 9 positions agree with TRBD1. CDR1 is SNHLY, CDR2 FYNNEI, per germline. V dropped 5 bases and J dropped 7; count of bases not matched to a gene: 6. This CDR3 is 15 amino acids long. CDR3 bases: TGTGCCAGCAGTTTGCGCGGACAGGGGAATTCACCCCTCCACTTT. Protein: CASSLRGQGNSPLHF.

Points on this clone: The sample contains more than one DNA sequence encoding this CDR3. The rearrangement uses TRBV4-1 and TRBJ1-5; the match to TRBD1 covers 7 bases. Germline CDR1 MGHRA, CDR2 YSYEKL. This CDR3 comprises 15 residues. Trimming took 1 base from V and 2 from J; bases not matched to a gene: 2. This chain's CDR3 is CASSQVRGGNQPQHF. The CDR3 DNA follows: TGCGCCAGCAGCCAAGTCAGGGGGGGCAATCAGCCCCAGCATTTT.

In nucleotides, the CDR3 is TGTGCCAGCAGCTTAGATGGGACAGACTACAATGAGCAGTTCTTC. This codes for CASSLDGTDYNEQFF. This chain links TRBV7-2 with TRBJ2-1; 7 bases map to TRBD1. The J segment lost 3 bases and the V segment lost 1 base, leaving 3 bases of the junction unmatched. This CDR3 region has 15 residues. Germline values: CDR1 SGHTA, CDR2 FQGNSA.

V gene TRBV5-1 combines with J gene TRBJ2-1, with a tentative D call TRBD2 (5 bases). The CDR3 totals 14 residues. Per germline, CDR1 SGHRS and CDR2 YFSETQ. The V end was cut by 0 bases, the J end by 9 bases, with 13 bases between. The CDR3 DNA sequence: TGCGCCAGCAGCTTGGGGGCGGGCATGGGTGAGCAGTTCTTC. It specifies CASSLGAGMGEQFF.

V gene TRBV7-9 combines with J gene TRBJ2-2; D gene ambiguous. This CDR3 has 13 amino acids. Trimming pared 3 bases from V and 3 bases from J, leaving 5 bases between. Germline V gene lookup returns CDR1 SEHNR and CDR2 FQNEAQ (reference sequence). In nucleotides, the CDR3 is TGTGCCAGCAGCTTCGGAGACACCGGGGAGCTGTTTTTT. It is translated as CASSFGDTGELFF.

V gene TRBV6-5 combines with J gene TRBJ2-7, with 9 bases that match TRBD1. With 2 bases clipped from V and 6 bases from J, the junction kept 11 bases outside the gene matches. The CDR3 spans 16 residues. The germline V gene has CDR1 MNHEY and CDR2 SVGAGI. DNA for the CDR3: TGTGCCAGCAGTTACCGATCGGGACAGGGATTTCGCGAGCAGTACTTC. The encoded protein is CASSYRSGQGFREQYF.

The chain has TRBV11-1 and TRBJ2-1; TRBD1 matches at 7 bases. This CDR3 is built from 14 residues. Germline V gene lookup returns CDR1 SGHAT and CDR2 FQDESV (reference sequence). J was trimmed by 3 bases and V by 3 bases; bases with no gene match: 2. DNA of the CDR3: TGTGCCAGCAGCTTTTACAGGGGCTACAATGAGCAGTTCTTC. Translation gives CASSFYRGYNEQFF.

The chain recombines TRBV25-1 with TRBJ1-1; tentative D call: TRBD1 (5 bases). Germline CDR1 reads MGHDK; CDR2 reads SYGVNS. With 6 bases removed from V and 5 bases from J, the gap between germline ends came to 25 bases. CDR3 length equals 17 residues. This chain's CDR3 is CASRISPGLGDNTEAFF. The DNA of the CDR3 is TGTGCCAGCAGAATCTCCCCAGGGCTCGGCGATAATACTGAAGCTTTCTTT.

This clone was counted only a few times. The CDR3 is CASSLEWGGDTGELFF. The CDR3 DNA follows: TGTGCCAGCAGCTTGGAGTGGGGGGGCGACACCGGGGAGCTGTTTTTT. This rearrangement joins TRBV5-5 to TRBJ2-2, with D perhaps TRBD2 (7 bases). This CDR3 has 16 residues. Germline V gene sequence: CDR1 SGHKS, CDR2 YYEKEE (reference sequence). Trimming stripped 0 bases from V and 3 bases from J, with 12 bases between.

This sequence joins TRBV11-2 and TRBJ1-1; 8 positions match TRBD1. The trim removed 4 bases at V and 2 bases at J, leaving 3 bases unmatched. CDR1 and CDR2 (germline): SGHAT, FQNNGV. The CDR3 runs 14 residues. Here the CDR3 reads CASSYGQGNTEAFF. CDR3 nucleotides: TGTGCCAGCAGCTACGGACAGGGAAACACTGAAGCTTTCTTT.

This chain's CDR3 is CASSPFDRDSYEQYF. DNA for the CDR3: TGTGCCAGCAGCCCATTCGACAGGGACTCCTACGAGCAGTACTTC. This sequence joins TRBV5-5 and TRBJ2-7; 7 bases match TRBD1. This CDR3 contains 15 residues. CDR1 is SGHKS and CDR2 is YYEKEE in the germline V gene (reference sequence). V lost 4 bases to trimming and J lost 0 bases; unmatched junction nucleotides: 7. Together with reference TRBV5-5 and TRBJ2-7, the CDR3 gives the full variable domain: DAGVTQSPTHLIKTRGQQVTLRCSPISGHKSVSWYQQVLGQGPQFIFQYYEKEERGRGNFPDRFSARQFPNYSSELNVNALLLGDSALYLCASSPFDRDSYEQYFGPGTRLTVT.

This rearrangement joins TRBV5-5 to TRBJ1-1; no definite D call. The CDR3 contains 13 residues. The germline CDR1 and CDR2 sequences are SGHKS and YYEKEE (reference sequence). Trimming took 0 bases from V and 1 from J, leaving 4 bases between them. The CDR3: CASSLGANTEAFF. Written as DNA, the CDR3 is TGTGCCAGCAGCTTGGGGGCGAACACTGAAGCTTTCTTT.

The chain links TRBV18 to TRBJ2-3; D call uncertain. Trimming pared 3 bases from V and 4 bases from J, leaving 5 bases between. Germline V CDR1 and CDR2: KGHSH, LQKENI. The CDR3 spans 12 residues. In DNA form, the CDR3 reads TGTGCCAGCTCACCTTTAGCAGATACGCAGTATTTT. Amino acids: CASSPLADTQYF.

The chain carries TRBV7-6 and TRBJ1-1, with 7 bases aligning to TRBD1. V gave up 5 bases and J gave up 2 bases; unmatched junction bases: 5. There are 14 residues in the CDR3. CDR1 and CDR2 from the germline V gene are SGHVS and FNYEAQ. The CDR3 nucleotides read TGTGCCAGCAGCCTCAGACAGGGAAACACTGAAGCTTTCTTT. This codes for CASSLRQGNTEAFF.

This chain joins TRBV7-9 and TRBJ2-3; D possibly corresponds to TRBD2 (6 bases). Per germline, CDR1 SEHNR and CDR2 FQNEAQ (reference sequence). Trimming took off 4 bases at V and 0 bases at J, with 14 bases between the two ends. The CDR3 has 16 residues. In nucleotides, the CDR3 is TGTGCCAGCAGCTACCCCTCCGGGACTAGCACAGATACGCAGTATTTT. Translated, it gives CASSYPSGTSTDTQYF.

The chain employs TRBV2 and TRBJ2-7; 7 nucleotides agree with TRBD1. This CDR3 has 15 amino acids. After removal of 7 bases from V and 1 base from J, the junction contained 10 bases not matched to a gene. The germline V gene has CDR1 SNHLY and CDR2 FYNNEI. The CDR3 protein is CASNLDRAYSYEQYF. CDR3 in DNA: TGTGCCAGCAACCTTGACAGGGCTTATTCCTACGAGCAGTACTTC.

CDR3 in amino acids: CASSSFGQPPNEQFF. Here the CDR3 DNA reads TGTGCCAGCAGCTCCTTCGGACAGCCTCCCAATGAGCAGTTCTTC. This chain joins TRBV7-9 and TRBJ2-1; maybe TRBD1 (6 bases). CDR1 is SEHNR, CDR2 FQNEAQ, per germline (reference sequence). With 4 bases removed from V and 6 bases from J, the gap between germline ends came to 16 bases. The length of the CDR3 is 15 residues. The whole variable domain, filled in from reference TRBV7-9 and TRBJ2-1, reads DTGVSQNPRHKITKRGQNVTFRCDPISEHNRLYWYRQTLGQGPEFLTYFQNEAQLEKSRLLSDRFSAERPKGSFSTLEIQRTEQGDSAMYLCASSSFGQPPNEQFFGPGTRLTVL.